This TCR beta chain was sequenced for a study of T-cell memory formation after mild COVID-19. Study-wide results and caveats: Second-wave clones peaking on day 37 lacked confirmed SARS-CoV-2 specificity. CM and EM subsets held most contracting CD4+ clones; EMRA held CD8+ ones. Clones that contracted from day 15 to 85 had balanced CD4/CD8; later expanders were CD4+ biased.

MiXCR, run by TCRdb on the 5' RACE reads, gives a single entry per CDR3 protein. The sample shows 550,000 to 650,000 distinct CDR3 sequences, around a sixth of them seen only once. On this clonotype itself: Its target is not known.

Germline V gene data show CDR1 as GTSNPN and CDR2 as SVGIG (reference sequence). The CDR3 extends over 13 amino acids. The V end lost 1 base, the J end lost 8 bases, and 14 bases lay between the germline ends. Sequenced sample: PBMCs or a T cell subset sorted from them (not recorded which). This chain uses TRBV30 with TRBJ1-2, with a tentative D call TRBD1 (5 bases). This sequence was found in an adult woman who had mild COVID-19 (a few samples of this study predate the infection). Cell type and time point are not known. CDR3 nucleotide sequence: TGTGCCTGGAGTGACCCAGGGCGCGGGGGCTACACCTTC. Amino acid sequence: CAWSDPGRGGYTF.